The rows below give T cell receptor beta chains drawn from one sample of a study of cytomegalovirus exposure and HLA in healthy donors. Sequencing used immunoSEQ multiplex PCR; TCRdb keeps in-frame clones, though not all of them. The sample includes 150,000 to 200,000 clones, almost 80% of them seen just once. Sequencing was done on a sample of PBMCs. The receptors were sampled from a woman in her fifties or sixties in good health and CMV-seropositive. The CDR3 runs from the conserved cysteine through the conserved F or W. The D gene is left open where the match is weak. Rows may omit the clone size; those that give it use once, few, many or a size class.

abundance,j_gene,d_gene,v_gene,CDR3aa,CDR3nt
-,TRBJ2-2,TRBD2,TRBV7-8,CASSLIGLAGAGELFF,TGTGCCAGCAGCTTAATAGGGCTAGCGGGTGCCGGGGAGCTGTTTTTT
once,TRBJ1-2,TRBD1,TRBV6-6,CASSHPAGGRGYTF,TGTGCCAGCAGTCATCCCGCAGGGGGCAGGGGCTACACCTTC
-,TRBJ1-1,-,TRBV6-5,CASSLNMEVTEAFF,TGTGCCAGCAGCCTAAACATGGAGGTCACTGAAGCTTTCTTT
-,TRBJ1-1,TRBD1,TRBV6-5,CASSSYSWTGNTEAFF,TGTGCCAGCAGTTCCTACTCATGGACAGGGAACACTGAAGCTTTCTTT
-,TRBJ1-6,TRBD1,TRBV6-5,CASSYGDRNSPLHF,TGTGCCAGCAGTTATGGGGACAGAAATTCACCCCTCCACTTT
-,TRBJ1-1,-,TRBV25-1,CASSGSLGDGNTEAFF,TGTGCCAGCAGTGGAAGTCTAGGGGATGGGAACACTGAAGCTTTCTTT
-,TRBJ2-3,TRBD2,TRBV2,CASKTSGGTTDTDTQYF,TGTGCCAGCAAGACTAGCGGGGGGACGACAGACACAGATACGCAGTATTTT
-,TRBJ2-1,TRBD2,TRBV18,CASSPQGLAVDEQFF,TGTGCCAGCTCACCACAGGGACTAGCCGTGGATGAGCAGTTCTTC
-,TRBJ2-3,-,TRBV4-1,CASSQDRRDTQYF,TGCGCCAGCAGCCAAGATCGGAGAGATACGCAGTATTTT
-,TRBJ2-1,TRBD2,TRBV5-1,CASSLLGSHLADNEQFF,TGCGCCAGCAGCTTGCTCGGTTCGCACCTAGCGGATAATGAGCAGTTCTTC
once,TRBJ1-4,-,TRBV13,CASSLGALEKLFF,TGTGCCAGCAGCTTAGGGGCCTTAGAAAAACTGTTTTTT
-,TRBJ1-1,TRBD1,TRBV28,CASSLGGTGDSWNTEAFF,TGTGCCAGCAGTTTAGGGGGGACAGGGGATAGTTGGAACACTGAAGCTTTCTTT
-,TRBJ2-1,-,TRBV19,CASSRADLLVEQFF,TGTGCCAGTAGTAGGGCAGACCTCCTGGTTGAGCAGTTCTTC
-,TRBJ2-2,-,TRBV5-6,CASSFSSTGELFF,TGTGCCAGCAGCTTCTCCAGCACCGGGGAGCTGTTCTTT
once,TRBJ1-1,TRBD1,TRBV7-9,CASSINQGATEAFF,TGTGCCAGCAGCATCAATCAGGGGGCCACTGAAGCTTTCTTT
-,TRBJ1-4,-,TRBV27,CASRGRVGEKLFF,TGTGCCAGCAGGGGCAGGGTGGGCGAAAAACTGTTTTTT
-,TRBJ2-7,TRBD2,TRBV5-5,CASSREGGRSYEQYF,TGTGCCAGCAGCCGGGAGGGAGGAAGGTCCTACGAGCAGTACTTC
-,TRBJ1-1,-,TRBV5-6,CASSFGAGGTEAFF,TGTGCCAGCAGCTTCGGAGCCGGGGGAACTGAAGCTTTCTTT
-,TRBJ2-1,TRBD2,TRBV13,CASRPPEGSGGARSHEQFF,TGTGCCAGCAGGCCTCCCGAGGGTAGCGGGGGGGCCAGATCCCATGAGCAGTTCTTC
-,TRBJ2-7,TRBD2,TRBV2,CASSVGEGPYEQYF,TGTGCCAGCAGTGTAGGGGAGGGGCCCTACGAGCAGTACTTC
-,TRBJ2-3,-,TRBV4-2,CASSQDQTNTDTQYF,TGTGCCAGCAGCCAAGATCAGACTAACACAGATACGCAGTATTTT
-,TRBJ2-3,TRBD1,TRBV7-6,CASSNQGADTQYF,TGTGCCAGCAGCAACCAGGGGGCAGATACGCAGTATTTT
-,TRBJ2-1,TRBD2,TRBV30,CAWMLEQARGGEQFF,TGTGCCTGGATGCTTGAACAGGCCCGCGGGGGTGAGCAGTTCTTC
few,TRBJ1-1,-,TRBV2,CASSQVGTEAFF,TGTGCCAGTTCACAGGTCGGCACTGAAGCTTTCTTT
-,TRBJ2-7,-,TRBV27,CASSSQGGYEQYF,TGTGCCAGCAGTTCCCAGGGAGGCTACGAGCAGTACTTC
-,TRBJ2-7,-,TRBV18,CASSPAEGGYYEQYF,TGTGCCAGCTCACCGGCTGAGGGCGGGTACTACGAGCAGTACTTC
once,TRBJ2-7,TRBD1,TRBV2,CASSGTGTGFYEQYF,TGTGCCAGCAGCGGTACCGGGACAGGGTTCTACGAGCAGTACTTC
-,TRBJ2-5,-,TRBV5-1,CASSLDPRRETQYF,TGCGCCAGCAGCTTGGACCCAAGGCGGGAGACCCAGTACTTC
-,TRBJ1-3,-,TRBV10-3,CAISDYGSGNTIYF,TGTGCCATCAGTGACTACGGCTCTGGAAACACCATATATTTT
-,TRBJ1-2,-,TRBV7-9,CASSLDQQANYGYTF,TGTGCCAGCAGCTTAGACCAACAGGCTAACTATGGCTACACCTTC
-,TRBJ1-1,-,TRBV4-1,CASSQRPDRDTEAFF,TGCGCCAGCAGCCAACGGCCCGACAGAGACACTGAAGCTTTCTTT
-,TRBJ1-2,-,TRBV6-6,CASSSRGRGADGYTF,TGTGCCAGCAGTTCGCGGGGCCGCGGCGCGGATGGCTACACCTTC
-,TRBJ2-7,-,TRBV6-5,CASGALSEQYF,TGTGCCAGCGGAGCCCTTTCCGAGCAGTACTTC
-,TRBJ2-1,TRBD2,TRBV11-1,CASSLELAATGEQFF,TGTGCCAGCAGCTTAGAACTAGCGGCGACTGGGGAGCAGTTCTTC
-,TRBJ1-3,-,TRBV28,CASSLIGGTSGNTIYF,TGTGCCAGCAGTTTAATCGGGGGGACCTCTGGAAACACCATATATTTT
-,TRBJ2-7,TRBD1,TRBV4-1,CASSSRDRVGEQYF,TGCGCCAGCAGCTCCCGGGACAGGGTGGGAGAGCAGTACTTC
-,TRBJ2-5,-,TRBV2,CASSEMLDFPETQYF,TGTGCCAGCAGTGAAATGCTGGACTTCCCGGAGACCCAGTACTTC
-,TRBJ2-7,-,TRBV5-4,CASSLYKGDYEQYF,TGTGCCAGCAGCTTGTACAAGGGGGACTACGAGCAGTACTTC
-,TRBJ1-1,-,TRBV6-6,CASSYSTGQNTEAFF,TGTGCCAGCAGTTACTCGACGGGACAGAACACTGAAGCTTTCTTT
-,TRBJ2-5,TRBD1,TRBV6-5,CASSRQGLETQYF,TGTGCCAGCAGCAGACAGGGGCTGGAGACCCAGTACTTC
-,TRBJ2-2,TRBD1,TRBV5-1,CASNTMTGDTGELFF,TGCGCCAGCAACACAATGACAGGGGACACCGGGGAGCTGTTTTTT
-,TRBJ1-2,TRBD1,TRBV19,CASTLRTGDYGYTF,TGTGCCAGTACTCTACGAACAGGGGACTATGGCTACACCTTC
few,TRBJ2-3,TRBD1,TRBV5-1,CASSRYSGQSSTDTQYF,TGCGCCAGCAGCCGTTATTCGGGACAGTCTAGCACAGATACGCAGTATTTT
-,TRBJ2-1,-,TRBV9,CASSVSGGNEQFF,TGTGCCAGCAGCGTATCCGGGGGAAATGAGCAGTTCTTC
-,TRBJ2-7,-,TRBV7-2,CASSLTRSYEQYF,TGTGCCAGCAGCTTAACGCGATCCTACGAGCAGTACTTC
-,TRBJ2-5,TRBD1,TRBV5-1,CASSLIPQGARETQYF,TGCGCCAGCAGCTTGATCCCGCAGGGGGCAAGGGAGACCCAGTACTTC